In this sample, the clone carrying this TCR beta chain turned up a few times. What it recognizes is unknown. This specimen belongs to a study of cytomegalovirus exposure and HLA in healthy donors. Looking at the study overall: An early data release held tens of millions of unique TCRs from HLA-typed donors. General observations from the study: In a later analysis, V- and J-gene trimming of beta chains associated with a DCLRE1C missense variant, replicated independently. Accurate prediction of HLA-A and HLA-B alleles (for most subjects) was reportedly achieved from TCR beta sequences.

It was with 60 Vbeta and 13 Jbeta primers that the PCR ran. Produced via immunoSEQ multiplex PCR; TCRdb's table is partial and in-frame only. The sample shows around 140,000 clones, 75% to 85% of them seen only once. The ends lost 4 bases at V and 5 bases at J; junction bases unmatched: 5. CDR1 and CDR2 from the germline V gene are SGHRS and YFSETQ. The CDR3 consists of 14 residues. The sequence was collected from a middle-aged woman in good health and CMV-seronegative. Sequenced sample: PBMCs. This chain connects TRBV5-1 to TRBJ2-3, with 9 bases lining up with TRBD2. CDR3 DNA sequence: TGCGCCAGCAGCACGGTAGCGGGGGTAGATACGCAGTATTTT. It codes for CASSTVAGVDTQYF.